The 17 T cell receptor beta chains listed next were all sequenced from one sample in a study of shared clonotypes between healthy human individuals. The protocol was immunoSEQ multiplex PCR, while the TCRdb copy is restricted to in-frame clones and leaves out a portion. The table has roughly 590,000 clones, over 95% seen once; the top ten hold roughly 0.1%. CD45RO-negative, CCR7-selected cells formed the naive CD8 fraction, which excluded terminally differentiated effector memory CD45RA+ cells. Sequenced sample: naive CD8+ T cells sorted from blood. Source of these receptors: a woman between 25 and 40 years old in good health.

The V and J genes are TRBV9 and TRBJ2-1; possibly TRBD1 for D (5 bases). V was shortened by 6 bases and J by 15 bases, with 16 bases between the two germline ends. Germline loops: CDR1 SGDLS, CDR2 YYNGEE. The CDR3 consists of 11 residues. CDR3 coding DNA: TGTGCCAGCAACCAGTGGCCAAGGGGGTTCTTC. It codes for CASNQWPRGFF.

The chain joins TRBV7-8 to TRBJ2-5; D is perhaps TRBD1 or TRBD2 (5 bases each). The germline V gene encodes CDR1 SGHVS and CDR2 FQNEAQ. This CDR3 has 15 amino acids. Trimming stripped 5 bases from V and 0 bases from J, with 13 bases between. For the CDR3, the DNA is TGTGCCAGCAGCGTTCCGGGACCGAACCAAGAGACCCAGTACTTC. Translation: CASSVPGPNQETQYF.

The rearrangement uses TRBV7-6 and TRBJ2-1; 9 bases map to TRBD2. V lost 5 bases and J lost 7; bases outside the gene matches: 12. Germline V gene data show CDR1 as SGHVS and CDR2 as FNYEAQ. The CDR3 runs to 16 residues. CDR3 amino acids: CASSPSREGLGNEQFF. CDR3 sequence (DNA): TGTGCCAGCAGCCCCTCGCGGGAGGGCCTTGGTAATGAGCAGTTCTTC. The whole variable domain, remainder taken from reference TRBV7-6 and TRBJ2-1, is GAGVSQSPRYKVTKRGQDVALRCDPISGHVSLYWYRQALGQGPEFLTYFNYEAQQDKSGLPNDRFSAERPEGSISTLTIQRTEQRDSAMYRCASSPSREGLGNEQFFGPGTRLTVL.

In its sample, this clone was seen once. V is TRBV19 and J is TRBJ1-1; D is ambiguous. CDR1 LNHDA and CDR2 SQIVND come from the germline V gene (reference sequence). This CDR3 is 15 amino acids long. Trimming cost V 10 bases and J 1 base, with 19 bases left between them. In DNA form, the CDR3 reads TGTGCCACCACAGCAACCCCCCCAGGGAACACTGAAGCTTTCTTT. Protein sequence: CATTATPPGNTEAFF.

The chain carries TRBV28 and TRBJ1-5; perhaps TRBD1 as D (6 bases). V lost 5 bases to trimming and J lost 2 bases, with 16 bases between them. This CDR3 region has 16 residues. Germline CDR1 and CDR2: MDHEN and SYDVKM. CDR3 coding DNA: TGTGCCAGCAGTCTTGAAACAGGGTTGGGCAATCAGCCCCAGCATTTT. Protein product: CASSLETGLGNQPQHF.

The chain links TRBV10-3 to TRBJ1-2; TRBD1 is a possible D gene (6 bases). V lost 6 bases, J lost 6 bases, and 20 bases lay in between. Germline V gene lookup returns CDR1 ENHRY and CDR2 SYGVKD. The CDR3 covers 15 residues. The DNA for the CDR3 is TGTGCCATCAGCGACGGGACATTCAGTTCAAATGGCTACACCTTC. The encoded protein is CAISDGTFSSNGYTF.

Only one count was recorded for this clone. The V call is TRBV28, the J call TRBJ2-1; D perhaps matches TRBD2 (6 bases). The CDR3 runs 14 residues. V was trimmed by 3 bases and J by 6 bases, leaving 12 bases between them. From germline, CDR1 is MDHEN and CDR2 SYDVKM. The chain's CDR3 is CASSFGSGLNEQFF. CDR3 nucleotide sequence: TGTGCCAGCAGTTTCGGGAGCGGGCTCAATGAGCAGTTCTTC.

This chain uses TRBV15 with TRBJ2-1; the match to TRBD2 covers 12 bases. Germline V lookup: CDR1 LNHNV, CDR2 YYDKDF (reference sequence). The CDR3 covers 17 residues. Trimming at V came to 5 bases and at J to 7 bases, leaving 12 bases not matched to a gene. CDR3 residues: CATSGGLAGQVGNEQFF. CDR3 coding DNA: TGTGCCACCAGCGGCGGACTAGCGGGACAAGTCGGTAATGAGCAGTTCTTC.

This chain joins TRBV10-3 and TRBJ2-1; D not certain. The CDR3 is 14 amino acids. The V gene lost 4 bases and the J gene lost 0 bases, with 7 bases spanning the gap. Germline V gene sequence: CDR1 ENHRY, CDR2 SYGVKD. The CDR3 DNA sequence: TGTGCCATCAGTGGCTCTGGCTCCTACAATGAGCAGTTCTTC. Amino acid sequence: CAISGSGSYNEQFF.

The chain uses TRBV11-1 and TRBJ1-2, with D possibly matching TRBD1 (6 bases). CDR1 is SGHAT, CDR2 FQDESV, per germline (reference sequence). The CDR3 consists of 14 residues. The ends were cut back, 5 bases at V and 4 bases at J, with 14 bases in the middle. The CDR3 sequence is CASSPPGHLYGYTF. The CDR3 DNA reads TGTGCCAGCAGCCCACCGGGACATCTCTATGGCTACACCTTC.

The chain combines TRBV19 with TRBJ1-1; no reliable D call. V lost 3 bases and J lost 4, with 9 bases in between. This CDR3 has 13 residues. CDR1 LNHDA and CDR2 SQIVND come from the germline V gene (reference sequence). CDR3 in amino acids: CASSIGRTTEAFF. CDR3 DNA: TGTGCCAGTAGTATTGGGCGGACCACTGAAGCTTTCTTT.

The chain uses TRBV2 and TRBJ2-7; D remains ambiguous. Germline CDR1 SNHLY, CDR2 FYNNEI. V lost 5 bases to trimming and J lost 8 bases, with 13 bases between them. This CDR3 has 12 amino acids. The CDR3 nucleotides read TGTGCCAGCAGTCCGGGTAGTAACAAGCAGTACTTC. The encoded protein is CASSPGSNKQYF.

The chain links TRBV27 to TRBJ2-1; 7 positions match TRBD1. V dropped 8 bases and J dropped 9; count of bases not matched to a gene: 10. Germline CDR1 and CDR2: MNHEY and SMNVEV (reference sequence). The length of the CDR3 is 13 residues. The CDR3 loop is CASGPTGSFEQFF. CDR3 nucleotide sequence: TGTGCCAGCGGCCCGACAGGGAGTTTTGAGCAGTTCTTC.

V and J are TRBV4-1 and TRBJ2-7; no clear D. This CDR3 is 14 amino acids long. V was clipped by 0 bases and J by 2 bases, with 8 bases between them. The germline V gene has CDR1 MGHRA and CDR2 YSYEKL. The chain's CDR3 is CASSQDWETYEQYF. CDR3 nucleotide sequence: TGCGCCAGCAGCCAAGATTGGGAAACCTACGAGCAGTACTTC.

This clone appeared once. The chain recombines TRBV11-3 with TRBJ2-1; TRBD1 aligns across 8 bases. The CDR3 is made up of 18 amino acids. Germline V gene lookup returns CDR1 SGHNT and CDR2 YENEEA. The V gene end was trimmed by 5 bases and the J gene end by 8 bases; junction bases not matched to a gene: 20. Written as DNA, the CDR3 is TGTGCCAGCAGCCATGGCCCGCGGGATTTGACAGGGGTCGATGAGCAGTTCTTC. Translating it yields CASSHGPRDLTGVDEQFF. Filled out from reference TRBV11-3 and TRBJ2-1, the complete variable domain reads EAGVVQSPRYKIIEKKQPVAFWCNPISGHNTLYWYLQNLGQGPELLIRYENEEAVDDSQLPKDRFSAERLKGVDSTLKIQPAELGDSAVYLCASSHGPRDLTGVDEQFFGPGTRLTVL.

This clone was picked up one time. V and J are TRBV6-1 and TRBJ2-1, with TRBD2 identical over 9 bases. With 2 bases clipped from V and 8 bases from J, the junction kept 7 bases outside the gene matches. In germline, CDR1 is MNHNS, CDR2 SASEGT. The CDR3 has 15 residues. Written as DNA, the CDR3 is TGTGCCAGCAGTGAATATAGCGGGAGTTTCGATGAGCAGTTCTTC. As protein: CASSEYSGSFDEQFF.

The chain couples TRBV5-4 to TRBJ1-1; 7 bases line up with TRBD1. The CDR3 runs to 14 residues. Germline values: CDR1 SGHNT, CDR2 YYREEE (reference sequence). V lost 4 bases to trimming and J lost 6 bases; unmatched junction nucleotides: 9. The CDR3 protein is CASSPSGTEAEAFF. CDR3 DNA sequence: TGTGCCAGCAGCCCCTCCGGGACAGAAGCTGAAGCTTTCTTT. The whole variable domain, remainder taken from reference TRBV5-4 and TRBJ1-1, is ETGVTQSPTHLIKTRGQQVTLRCSSQSGHNTVSWYQQALGQGPQFIFQYYREEENGRGNFPPRFSGLQFPNYSSELNVNALELDDSALYLCASSPSGTEAEAFFGQGTRLTVV.